This T cell receptor beta chain was captured in a study of T cell changes during pregnancy in multiple sclerosis. CDR3 length: 15 residues. The V and J ends lost 3 bases and 0 bases, in that order; junction bases with no gene match: 5. Germline V gene lookup returns CDR1 SGDLS and CDR2 YYNGEE. The data were produced by immunoSEQ multiplex PCR, yet TCRdb's version contains in-frame clones alone and is incomplete. The sample carries under 30,000 clones, about 92% recorded once. This clone was seen a handful of times. The J gene is TRBJ1-1, the V gene TRBV9; 7 nucleotides line up with TRBD1. Here the sequenced sample was CD8+ T cells from peripheral blood mononuclear cells, taken in the third trimester of pregnancy. The receptor comes from a female donor in good health, enrolled as a control in a pregnancy study. CDR3 residues: CASSAYRGVNTEAFF. The CDR3 DNA is TGTGCCAGCAGCGCGTACAGGGGAGTGAACACTGAAGCTTTCTTT.